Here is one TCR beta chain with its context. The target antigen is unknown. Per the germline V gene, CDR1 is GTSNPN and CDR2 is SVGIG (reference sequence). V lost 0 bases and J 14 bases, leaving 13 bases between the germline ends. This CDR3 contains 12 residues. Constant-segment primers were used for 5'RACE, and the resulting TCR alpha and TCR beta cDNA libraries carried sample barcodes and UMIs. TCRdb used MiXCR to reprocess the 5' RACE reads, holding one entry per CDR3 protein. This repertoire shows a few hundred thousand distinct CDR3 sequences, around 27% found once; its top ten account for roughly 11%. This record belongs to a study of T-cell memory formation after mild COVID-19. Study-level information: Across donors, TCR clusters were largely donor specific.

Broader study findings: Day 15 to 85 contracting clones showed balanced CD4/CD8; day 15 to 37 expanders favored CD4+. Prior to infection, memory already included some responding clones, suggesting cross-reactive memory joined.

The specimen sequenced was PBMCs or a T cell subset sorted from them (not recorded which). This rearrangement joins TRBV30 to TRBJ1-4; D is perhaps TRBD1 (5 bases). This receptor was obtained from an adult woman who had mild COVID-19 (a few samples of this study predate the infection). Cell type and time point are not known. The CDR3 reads CAWSVTGTTLFF. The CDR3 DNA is TGTGCCTGGAGTGTAACCGGGACGACGCTGTTTTTT. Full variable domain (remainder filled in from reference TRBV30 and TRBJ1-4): SQTIHQWPATLVQPVGSPLSLECTVEGTSNPNLYWYRQAAGRGLQLLFYSVGIGQISSEVPQNLSASRPQDRQFILSSKKLLLSDSGFYLCAWSVTGTTLFFGSGTQLSVL.